Shown below are 6 T cell receptor beta chains from a single sample sequenced in a study of long-term antiretroviral therapy in people with HIV. Sequencing relied on immunoSEQ assay v3.0, run at survey level. The method was immunoSEQ multiplex PCR; TCRdb's version includes in-frame clones alone and lacks a portion of them. The sample records 20,000 or so clones, around nine tenths being singletons. The sample was unsorted PBMCs, taken 0.5 years after starting antiretroviral therapy. The receptors derive from a man aged 35-49 years with HIV.

The chain combines TRBV7-3 with TRBJ2-7; possible D gene TRBD2, 6 bases. Trimming shortened V by 2 bases and J by 1 base, and 6 bases separated the two germline ends. The CDR3 runs to 13 residues. Germline CDR1 SGHTA, CDR2 FQGTGA. For the CDR3, the DNA is TGTGCCAGCAGCTTAGCGGGGTCCTACGAGCAGTACTTC. Translation: CASSLAGSYEQYF.

The chain has TRBV6-5 and TRBJ1-2, with 9 bases identical to TRBD1. Germline CDR1 is MNHEY and CDR2 is SVGAGI. CDR3 length equals 14 residues. J lost 2 bases, V lost 6 bases, and 4 bases had no gene match. CDR3 DNA sequence: TGTGCCAGCAGAGGAGGACAGGGGAACTATGGCTACACCTTC. Its translation: CASRGGQGNYGYTF.

The CDR3 DNA reads as TGTGCCGGATCCTTACGGGGCAGTTTTTATGGAGCTTTCTTT. This codes for CAGSLRGSFYGAFF. The chain is built from TRBV30 and TRBJ1-1, with a tentative D call TRBD1 (5 bases). Germline V gene sequence: CDR1 GTSNPN, CDR2 SVGIG (reference sequence). There are 14 residues in the CDR3. The ends were cut back, 8 bases at V and 10 bases at J, with 26 bases in the middle.

The J gene is TRBJ1-1, the V gene TRBV9; possibly TRBD1 for D (5 bases). The length of the CDR3 is 17 residues. The V end lost 3 bases, the J end lost 5 bases, and 23 bases lay between the germline ends. Per the germline V gene, CDR1 is SGDLS and CDR2 is YYNGEE. As DNA, the CDR3 is TGTGCCAGCAGCGGGGATCTGCGCCCAGGGTGGGGGACTGAAGCTTTCTTT. Translation: CASSGDLRPGWGTEAFF.

V is TRBV11-3 and J is TRBJ1-3, with a weak D call TRBD1 (5 bases). The CDR3 has 19 residues. Germline V CDR1 and CDR2: SGHNT, YENEEA. The ends were cut back, 4 bases at V and 2 bases at J, with 24 bases in the middle. CDR3 nucleotide sequence: TGTGCCAGCAGCTCCACCGGGACTACGACCGAGCCCGCTGGAAACACCATATATTTT. It translates to CASSSTGTTTEPAGNTIYF.

The rearrangement links TRBV4-3 to TRBJ1-1; D might be TRBD1 (5 bases). Trimming shortened V by 1 base and J by 8 bases, and 20 bases separated the two germline ends. CDR1 and CDR2 (germline): LGHNA, YSLEER. The CDR3 covers 16 residues. CDR3 amino acids: CASSQALGEGISEAFF. As DNA, the CDR3 is TGCGCCAGCAGCCAAGCGCTGGGGGAAGGAATTTCAGAAGCTTTCTTT.